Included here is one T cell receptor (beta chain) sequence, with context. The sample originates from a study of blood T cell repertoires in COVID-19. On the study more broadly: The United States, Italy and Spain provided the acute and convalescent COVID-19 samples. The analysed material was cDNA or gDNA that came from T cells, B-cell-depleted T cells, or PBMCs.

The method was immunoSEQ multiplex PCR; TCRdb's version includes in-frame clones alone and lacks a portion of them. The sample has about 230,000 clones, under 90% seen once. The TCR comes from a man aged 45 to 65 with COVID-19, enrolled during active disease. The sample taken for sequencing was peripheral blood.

The CDR3 sequence: CASSYSRTGGKETQYF. The CDR3 region has the DNA TGTGCCAGCAGTTACTCGAGGACAGGGGGCAAGGAGACCCAGTACTTC. This chain uses TRBV6-2 or TRBV6-3 with TRBJ2-5; TRBD1 aligns across 11 bases. V dropped 0 bases and J dropped 5; count of bases not matched to a gene: 5. The CDR3 sequence is 16 residues long. Looked up from germline, CDR1 is MNHEY and CDR2 is SVGEGT.